Listed below are T cell receptor beta chains from one sample, sequenced in a study of neurological immune-mediated disorders. MiXCR, run by TCRdb on the 5' RACE reads, gives a single entry per CDR3 protein. Here the sample spans more than 75,000 distinct CDR3 sequences, over 9% being singletons. Sequencing input: PBMCs. The source is a man aged 40-49 years in good health. Both conserved end residues are part of each CDR3. D genes are given only for firm matches. Clone size is stated in some rows and not others, as once, few, many or a class when expanded.

cdr3_aa: CASSHPGDRTEAFF
cdr3_nt: TGCGCCAGCAGCCACCCGGGGGATCGCACTGAAGCTTTCTTT
clone_size: few
cdr3_length: 14
d_call: -
v_call: TRBV4-1
j_call: TRBJ1-1

cdr3_aa: CASSRTGLGSYEQYF
cdr3_nt: TGTGCCAGCAGCCGGACAGGGTTGGGCTCCTACGAGCAGTACTTC
clone_size: many
cdr3_length: 15
d_call: TRBD1
v_call: TRBV7-2
j_call: TRBJ2-7

cdr3_aa: CAWSGPIYEKLFF
cdr3_nt: TGTGCCTGGAGTGGCCCAATATACGAAAAACTGTTTTTT
clone_size: many
cdr3_length: 13
d_call: -
v_call: TRBV30
j_call: TRBJ1-4

cdr3_aa: CAISDQVTRADTQYF
cdr3_nt: TGTGCCATCAGTGATCAAGTTACGCGGGCAGATACGCAGTATTTT
clone_size: many
cdr3_length: 15
d_call: -
v_call: TRBV10-3
j_call: TRBJ2-3

cdr3_aa: CSASGFRDSVEFF
cdr3_nt: TGCAGTGCTAGCGGATTCCGGGACTCAGTGGAGTTCTTC
clone_size: many
cdr3_length: 13
d_call: -
v_call: TRBV20-1
j_call: TRBJ2-1

cdr3_aa: CASRVSREGYNEQFF
cdr3_nt: TGTGCCAGCAGAGTTTCCCGTGAGGGCTACAATGAGCAGTTCTTC
clone_size: many
cdr3_length: 15
d_call: -
v_call: TRBV2
j_call: TRBJ2-1

cdr3_aa: CASSSLPGLAGGRANEQFF
cdr3_nt: TGTGCCAGCAGCTCCCTGCCCGGACTAGCGGGAGGGCGGGCCAATGAGCAGTTCTTC
clone_size: -
cdr3_length: 19
d_call: TRBD2
v_call: TRBV7-3
j_call: TRBJ2-1

cdr3_aa: CAISEPRDTQYF
cdr3_nt: TGTGCCATCAGTGAGCCCAGGGATACGCAGTATTTT
clone_size: many
cdr3_length: 12
d_call: -
v_call: TRBV10-3
j_call: TRBJ2-3

cdr3_aa: CSARDLIRAAEAFF
cdr3_nt: TGCAGTGCTAGAGATCTGATACGGGCGGCTGAAGCTTTCTTT
clone_size: many
cdr3_length: 14
d_call: -
v_call: TRBV20-1
j_call: TRBJ1-1

cdr3_aa: CSVEAPGKGANVLTF
cdr3_nt: TGCAGCGTTGAGGCCCCAGGGAAGGGGGCCAACGTCCTGACTTTC
clone_size: many
cdr3_length: 15
d_call: -
v_call: TRBV29-1
j_call: TRBJ2-6

cdr3_aa: CASNAGLSGAGDTQYF
cdr3_nt: TGTGCCAGCAATGCCGGACTATCGGGAGCTGGAGATACGCAGTATTTT
clone_size: once
cdr3_length: 16
d_call: -
v_call: TRBV9
j_call: TRBJ2-3

cdr3_aa: CASSQVLRGEQFF
cdr3_nt: TGTGCCAGCAGCCAAGTCCTGAGGGGTGAGCAGTTCTTC
clone_size: many
cdr3_length: 13
d_call: -
v_call: TRBV14
j_call: TRBJ2-1

cdr3_aa: CASSSYQGAFPEAFF
cdr3_nt: TGTGCCAGCAGCTCGTACCAGGGGGCGTTCCCTGAAGCTTTCTTT
clone_size: many
cdr3_length: 15
d_call: TRBD1
v_call: TRBV11-2
j_call: TRBJ1-1